This T cell receptor (beta chain) was profiled in a study of T-cell reconstitution after alpha-beta-depleted transplantation in children. CDR1 is MDHEN and CDR2 is SYDVKM in the germline V gene. Trimming left V 5 bases short and J 8 bases short, with 22 bases between. There are 16 residues in the CDR3. This sample's TCRbeta library carried unique molecular identifier barcodes. Each CDR3 protein gets one entry after TCRdb re-called the PCR reads with MiXCR. The top ten hold roughly 5.5% of the sample, which has more than 85,000 distinct CDR3 sequences, 5% to 6% seen once. Study observations and caveats: Expanded clones from the graft, numbering several hundred, reportedly supplied alpha-beta T cells about two months after transplant. Diversity and T-cell counts at one year after transplant derived mostly from new T cells.

This clonotype showed up many times. No antigen is known for it. V gene TRBV28 combines with J gene TRBJ2-1, with D perhaps matching TRBD1 or TRBD2 (6 bases each). Here the sequenced sample was PBMCs, mostly from graft donor cells, taken 60 days after TCRalphabeta/CD19-depleted stem cell transplant. The source is a female patient between 2 and 10 years old who had a stem cell transplant for Fanconi anemia, so the T cells may come from the graft donor. For the CDR3, the DNA is TGTGCCAGCAGTACACCTGATCGGGGGCCAAGGGATGAGCAGTTCTTC. Its translation is CASSTPDRGPRDEQFF.